This T cell receptor beta chain was documented in a study of Ad26.COV2.S vaccination and SARS-CoV-2 variants. Whole-study context: The vaccine Ad26.COV2.S was put into the muscle once, or twice with 56 days between. General study results and limits: After vaccination, reports described spike-specific CD8+ and CD4+ T cell responses as showing substantial breadth.

TCRdb's copy holds only in-frame clones and misses some; the assay was immunoSEQ multiplex PCR. The sample shows about 680,000 clones, more than 70% of them seen only once. On this clone itself: Its cognate antigen is unknown.

CDR3 length: 13 amino acids. V was trimmed by 7 bases and J by 8 bases, leaving 14 bases between them. The germline gives CDR1 ENHRY, CDR2 SYGVKD. Treatment reported: roughly 20 received Ad26.COV2.S at low or high dose, single or two shots; 5 received placebo; per-sample allocation not given. Samples analyzed were those drawn on day 63 after the first vaccine or placebo injection. This receptor was taken from a person between 18 and 60 years old who received the Ad26.COV2.S COVID-19 vaccine or a placebo. The chain has TRBV10-3 and TRBJ1-4; D is uncertain. Sequencing used peripheral blood, obtained in a trial of Ad26.COV2.S vaccine versus placebo. The CDR3 DNA reads as TGTGCCATCAAGGCGTTGGCCGGCGAAAAACTGTTTTTT. It codes for CAIKALAGEKLFF.